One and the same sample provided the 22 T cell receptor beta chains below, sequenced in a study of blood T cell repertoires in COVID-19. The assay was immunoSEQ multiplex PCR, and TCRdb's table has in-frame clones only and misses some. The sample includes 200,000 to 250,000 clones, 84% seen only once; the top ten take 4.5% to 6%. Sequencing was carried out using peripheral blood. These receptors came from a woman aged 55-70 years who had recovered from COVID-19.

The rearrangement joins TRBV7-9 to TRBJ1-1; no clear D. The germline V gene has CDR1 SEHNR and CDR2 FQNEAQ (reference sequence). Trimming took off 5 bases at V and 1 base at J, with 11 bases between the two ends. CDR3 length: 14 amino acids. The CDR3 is CASSIIQSNTEAFF. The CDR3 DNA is TGTGCCAGCAGCATAATTCAGTCGAACACTGAAGCTTTCTTT.

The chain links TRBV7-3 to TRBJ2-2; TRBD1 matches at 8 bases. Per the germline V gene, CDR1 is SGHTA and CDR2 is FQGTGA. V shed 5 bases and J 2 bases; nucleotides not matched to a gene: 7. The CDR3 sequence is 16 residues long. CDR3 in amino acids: CASSRLGQGNTGELFF. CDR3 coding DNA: TGTGCCAGCAGCCGTCTCGGACAGGGAAACACCGGGGAGCTGTTTTTT.

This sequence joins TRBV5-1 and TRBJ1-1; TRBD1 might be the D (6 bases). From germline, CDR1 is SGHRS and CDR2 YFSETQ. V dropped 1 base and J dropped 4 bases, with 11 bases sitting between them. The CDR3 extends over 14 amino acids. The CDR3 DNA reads TGCGCCAGCAGCTTGATAGGGGGTGGCACTGAAGCTTTCTTT. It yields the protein CASSLIGGGTEAFF.

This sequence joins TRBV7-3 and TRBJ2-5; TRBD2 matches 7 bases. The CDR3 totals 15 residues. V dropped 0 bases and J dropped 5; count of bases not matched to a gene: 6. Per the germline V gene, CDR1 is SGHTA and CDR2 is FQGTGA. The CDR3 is CASSLTSGLYETQYF. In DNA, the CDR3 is TGTGCCAGCAGCTTAACTAGCGGGCTTTATGAGACCCAGTACTTC.

The CDR3 DNA sequence: TGTGCCAGCAGTTACACTAGCGGGGGAATCCAAAATGAGCAGTTCTTC. Amino acids: CASSYTSGGIQNEQFF. The chain combines TRBV6-5 with TRBJ2-1; the match to TRBD2 covers 11 bases. V dropped 2 bases and J dropped 7; count of bases not matched to a gene: 7. Germline V lookup: CDR1 MNHEY, CDR2 SVGAGI. This CDR3 contains 16 residues.

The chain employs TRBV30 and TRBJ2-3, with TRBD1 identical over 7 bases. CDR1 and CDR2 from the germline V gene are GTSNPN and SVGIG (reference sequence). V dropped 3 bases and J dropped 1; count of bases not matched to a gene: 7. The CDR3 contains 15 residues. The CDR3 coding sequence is TGTGCCTGGAGGATCGGACAGGCACGCACAGATACGCAGTATTTT. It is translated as CAWRIGQARTDTQYF.

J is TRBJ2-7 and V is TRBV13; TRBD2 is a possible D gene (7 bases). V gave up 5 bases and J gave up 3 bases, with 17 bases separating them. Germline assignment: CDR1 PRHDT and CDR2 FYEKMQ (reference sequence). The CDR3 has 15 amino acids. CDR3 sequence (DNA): TGTGCCAGCAGCGTTGAGGGGGAGGGGAACTACGAGCAGTACTTC. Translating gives CASSVEGEGNYEQYF. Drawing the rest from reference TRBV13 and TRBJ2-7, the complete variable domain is AAGVIQSPRHLIKEKRETATLKCYPIPRHDTVYWYQQGPGQDPQFLISFYEKMQSDKGSIPDRFSAQQFSDYHSELNMSSLELGDSALYFCASSVEGEGNYEQYFGPGTRLTVT.

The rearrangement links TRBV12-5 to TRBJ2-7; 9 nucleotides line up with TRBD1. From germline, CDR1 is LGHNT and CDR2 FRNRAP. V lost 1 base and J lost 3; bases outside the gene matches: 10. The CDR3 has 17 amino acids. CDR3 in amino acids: CASGLALLQGAGYEQYF. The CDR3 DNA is TGTGCTAGTGGTTTGGCACTATTACAGGGGGCTGGCTACGAGCAGTACTTC.

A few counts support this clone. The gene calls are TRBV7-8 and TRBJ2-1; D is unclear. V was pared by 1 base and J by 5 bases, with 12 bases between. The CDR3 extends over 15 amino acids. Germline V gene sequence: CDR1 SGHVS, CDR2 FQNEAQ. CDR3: CASSLEVSPNNEQFF. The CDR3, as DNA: TGTGCCAGCAGCTTAGAGGTTAGCCCCAACAATGAGCAGTTCTTC.

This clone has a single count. The CDR3 sequence is CASRRTGGCVGNQPQHF. The CDR3 DNA reads TGCGCCAGCAGACGGACAGGGGGCTGTGTGGGCAATCAGCCCCAGCATTTT. The chain couples TRBV10-1 to TRBJ1-5; 11 nucleotides agree with TRBD1. The V segment lost 6 bases and the J segment 2 bases; nucleotides outside the gene matches: 9. The CDR3 is 17 amino acids. Germline V gene sequence: CDR1 WNHNN, CDR2 SYGVQD (reference sequence).

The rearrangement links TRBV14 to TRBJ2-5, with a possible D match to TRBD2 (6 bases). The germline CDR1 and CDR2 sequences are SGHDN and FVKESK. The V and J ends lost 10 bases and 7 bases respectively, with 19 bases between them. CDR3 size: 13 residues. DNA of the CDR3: TGTGCCAACCAACCCTCGCCGGAGGGGACCCAGTACTTC. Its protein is CANQPSPEGTQYF. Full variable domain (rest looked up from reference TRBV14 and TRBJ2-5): EAGVTQFPSHSVIEKGQTVTLRCDPISGHDNLYWYRRVMGKEIKFLLHFVKESKQDESGMPNNRFLAERTGGTYSTLKVQPAELEDSGVYFCANQPSPEGTQYFGPGTRLLVL.

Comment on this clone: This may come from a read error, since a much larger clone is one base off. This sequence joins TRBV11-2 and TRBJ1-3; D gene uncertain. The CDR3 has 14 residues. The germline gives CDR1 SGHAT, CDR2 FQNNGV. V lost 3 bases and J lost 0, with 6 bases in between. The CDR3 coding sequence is TGTGCCAGCAGCTTGGGAGGCTCTGGAAACACCATATATTTT. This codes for CASSLGGSGNTIYF. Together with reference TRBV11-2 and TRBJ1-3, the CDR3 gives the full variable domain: EAGVAQSPRYKIIEKRQSVAFWCNPISGHATLYWYQQILGQGPKLLIQFQNNGVVDDSQLPKDRFSAERLKGVDSTLKIQPAKLEDSAVYLCASSLGGSGNTIYFGEGSWLTVV.

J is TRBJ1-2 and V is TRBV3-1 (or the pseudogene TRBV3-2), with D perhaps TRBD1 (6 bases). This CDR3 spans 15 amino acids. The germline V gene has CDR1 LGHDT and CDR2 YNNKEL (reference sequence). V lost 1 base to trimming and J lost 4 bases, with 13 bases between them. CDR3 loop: CASSQAVTGSYGYTF. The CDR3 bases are TGTGCCAGCAGCCAAGCTGTAACAGGGTCCTATGGCTACACCTTC.

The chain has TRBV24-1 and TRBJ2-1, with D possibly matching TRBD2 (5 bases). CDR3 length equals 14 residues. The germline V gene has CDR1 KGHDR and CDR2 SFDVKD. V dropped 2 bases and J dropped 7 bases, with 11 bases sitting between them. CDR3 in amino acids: CATSDSRTANEQFF. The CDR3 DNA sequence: TGTGCCACCAGTGATTCCCGGACTGCAAATGAGCAGTTCTTC.

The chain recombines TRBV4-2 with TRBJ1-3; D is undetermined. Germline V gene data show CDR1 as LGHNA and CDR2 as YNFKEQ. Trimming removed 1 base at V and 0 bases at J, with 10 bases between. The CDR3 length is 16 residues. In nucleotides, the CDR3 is TGTGCCAGCAGCCAAGTGATTGTCAGCTCTGGAAACACCATATATTTT. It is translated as CASSQVIVSSGNTIYF.

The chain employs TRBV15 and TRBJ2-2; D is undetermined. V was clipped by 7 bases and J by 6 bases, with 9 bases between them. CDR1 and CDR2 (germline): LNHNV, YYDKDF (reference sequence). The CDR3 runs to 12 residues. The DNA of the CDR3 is TGTGCCACCACGGGTTTAGCCGGGGAGCTGTTTTTT. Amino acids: CATTGLAGELFF.

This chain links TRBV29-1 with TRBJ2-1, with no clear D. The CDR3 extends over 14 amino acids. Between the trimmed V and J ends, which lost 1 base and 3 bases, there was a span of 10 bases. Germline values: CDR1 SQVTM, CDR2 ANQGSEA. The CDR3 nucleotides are TGCAGCGTTGAAGGCCCAGGTATCTACAATGAGCAGTTCTTC. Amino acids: CSVEGPGIYNEQFF.

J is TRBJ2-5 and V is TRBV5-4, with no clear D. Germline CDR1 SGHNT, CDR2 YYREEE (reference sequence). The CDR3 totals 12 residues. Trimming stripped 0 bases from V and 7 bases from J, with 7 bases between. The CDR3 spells CASSLVSGTQYF. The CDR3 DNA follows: TGTGCCAGCAGCTTGGTATCGGGGACCCAGTACTTC.

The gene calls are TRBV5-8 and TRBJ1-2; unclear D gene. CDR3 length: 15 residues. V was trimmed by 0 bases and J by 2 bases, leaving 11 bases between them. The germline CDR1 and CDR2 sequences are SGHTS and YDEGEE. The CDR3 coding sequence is TGTGCCAGCAGCTTGGAGGCGGGAGGGAACTATGGCTACACCTTC. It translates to CASSLEAGGNYGYTF.

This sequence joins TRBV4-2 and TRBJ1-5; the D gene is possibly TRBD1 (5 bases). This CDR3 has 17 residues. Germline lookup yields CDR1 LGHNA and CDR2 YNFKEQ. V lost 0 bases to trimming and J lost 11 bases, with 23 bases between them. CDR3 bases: TGTGCCAGCAGCCAAGAATTGATGGGGCCACAGTCGGGTACCCAGCATTTT. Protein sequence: CASSQELMGPQSGTQHF.

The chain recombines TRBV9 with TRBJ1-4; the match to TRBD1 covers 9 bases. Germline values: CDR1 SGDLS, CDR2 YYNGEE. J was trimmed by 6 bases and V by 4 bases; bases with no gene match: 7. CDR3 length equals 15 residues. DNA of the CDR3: TGTGCCAGCAGCCCGAGTTGGGACAGGGATGAAAAACTGTTTTTT. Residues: CASSPSWDRDEKLFF.

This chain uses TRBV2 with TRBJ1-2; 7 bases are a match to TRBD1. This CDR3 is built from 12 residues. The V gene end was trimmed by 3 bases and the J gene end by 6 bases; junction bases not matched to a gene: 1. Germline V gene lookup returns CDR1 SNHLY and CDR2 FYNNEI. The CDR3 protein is CASSDTGDGYTF. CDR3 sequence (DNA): TGTGCCAGCAGTGATACAGGGGATGGCTACACCTTC. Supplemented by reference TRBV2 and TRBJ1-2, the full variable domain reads EPEVTQTPSHQVTQMGQEVILRCVPISNHLYFYWYRQILGQKVEFLVSFYNNEISEKSEIFDDQFSVERPDGSNFTLKIRSTKLEDSAMYFCASSDTGDGYTFGSGTRLTVV.